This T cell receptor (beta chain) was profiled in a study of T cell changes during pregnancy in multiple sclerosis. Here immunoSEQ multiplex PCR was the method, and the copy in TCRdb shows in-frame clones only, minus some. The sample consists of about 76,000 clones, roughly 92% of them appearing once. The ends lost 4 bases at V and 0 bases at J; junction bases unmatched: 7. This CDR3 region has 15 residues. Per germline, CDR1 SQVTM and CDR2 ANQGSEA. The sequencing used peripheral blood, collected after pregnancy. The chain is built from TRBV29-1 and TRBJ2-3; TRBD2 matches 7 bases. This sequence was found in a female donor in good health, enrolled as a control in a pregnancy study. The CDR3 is CSVVLLADSTDTQYF. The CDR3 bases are TGCAGCGTTGTTCTGCTAGCGGATAGCACAGATACGCAGTATTTT.